The T cell receptor beta chain under discussion was sequenced for a study of T cell repertoires in cytomegalovirus infection (dated by TCRdb to about 2019). Concerning the study at large: Alongside well-studied HLA-B-restricted epitopes, the peptide stimulations were aimed at recently identified HLA-C-restricted CMV epitopes, whose presentation resists viral immunomodulation. The HLA type of each donor mattered for the analysis, because public TCR beta signatures pointed to carriage of CMV infection along with the matching HLA type.

The sample was run on an Illumina HiSeq 1500. TCRdb reprocessing: public reads trimmed at Q25 with fastp, clones called with MiXCR, in-frame beta chains kept. Rows matching on CDR3 protein sequence are summarized as one entry with the most common DNA and genes. The sample table records about 900,000 distinct CDR3 sequences; 30% to 40% of these occur just once. The top ten hold over 13% of the sample. Overall study outcomes, separate from this receptor: In both this cohort and an independent roughly 330-donor cohort, the cumulative frequency of public TCR beta family members distinguished carriers of CMV infection plus the relevant HLA type. The ex vivo response was dominated by HLA-C-restricted CMV-specific TCR beta clonotypes, and the single most frequent clonotype in two of eight donors was supplied by these HLA-C-restricted clonotypes.

Sequences SGHNT (CDR1) and YYREEE (CDR2) are obtained from the germline V gene (reference sequence). The CDR3 goes from the cysteine to the phenylalanine over 17 residues. The only DNA kept is the CDR3, 51 bases in frame from the first base. For this chain, trimming is 4 bases at the V end and 0 bases at the J end, and the number of junction bases without a gene match is 8. A remark on this clonotype: The antigen this receptor binds is unknown. No base-level quality is on record; no much larger clone is a single base apart.

The sample's treatment or condition label is to be understood as: in vitro stimulation with specific CMV peptide epitopes to enrich CMV-specific T cells. In this chain, TRBV5-4 is recombined with TRBJ2-2, with 8 bases in between that match TRBD1. The sample in question was cultured CD8+ T cells from PBMCs, obtained from culture after CMV antigen stimulation. The TCR was taken from a human donor in good health (CMV status not recorded). Some clones in this sample may be carry-over from other donors' samples. The nucleotide sequence reads TGTGCCAGCAGCCCGGTCGGGACAGGACCGAACACCGGGGAGCTGTTTTTT. Protein translation: CASSPVGTGPNTGELFF.